The T cell receptor beta chain described here comes from a study of OX40 agonist ivuxolimab in advanced cancers. Study-level background: Subjects had a mean age of about 65 years, with a range of roughly 20 to 79; more than 70% were male.

Libraries were prepared by immunoSEQ multiplex PCR; TCRdb keeps only in-frame clonotypes and omits some of them. This sample has about 58,000 clones, with just over 85% found just once. This receptor was obtained from an adult with an advanced solid tumor such as melanoma, head and neck, liver or kidney cancer. This sample comprised CD4+ or CD8+ T cells sorted from blood, obtained in a trial of the OX40 agonist ivuxolimab.

For the CDR3, the DNA is TGTGCCAGCAGTGAACACAGGGATACTGGAAACACCATATATTTT. This translates into CASSEHRDTGNTIYF. The chain joins TRBV2 to TRBJ1-3, with a tentative D call TRBD1 (6 bases). V shed 2 bases and J shed 2 bases, with 10 bases lying between them. The CDR3 is 15 amino acids. Germline loops: CDR1 SNHLY, CDR2 FYNNEI.